Only one count was recorded for the clone carrying this TCR beta chain. This entry comes from a study of blood T cell repertoires in COVID-19. Study background: Specimens from acute and convalescent COVID-19 originated in the United States, Italy and Spain. T cells, B-cell-depleted T cells, or PBMCs supplied cDNA or gDNA.

Original handling: Nucleated cell number was recorded as an estimate derived from reference gene primer amplification. Assay used: immunoSEQ multiplex PCR; TCRdb lists only in-frame clones, some missing. D and trimming come from the DNA, and the V and J calls and clone size come from that table. The data hold roughly 200,000 clones, with 87% observed a single time. Unmatched junction bases numbered 6, after V lost 0 bases and J lost 5 bases. In germline, CDR1 is LNHNV, CDR2 YYDKDF (reference sequence). CDR3 length equals 15 residues. Sequenced material: peripheral blood. This sequence originates from a man aged 60-69 years with active or convalescent COVID-19. The rearrangement uses TRBV15 and TRBJ1-1; 7 nucleotides agree with TRBD1. This CDR3 is CATSREEGARTEAFF. For the CDR3, the DNA is TGTGCCACCAGCAGAGAGGAGGGGGCGCGGACTGAAGCTTTCTTT.